The T cell receptor beta chain under discussion was sequenced for a study of T cell changes during pregnancy in multiple sclerosis. Trimming pared 3 bases from V and 10 bases from J, leaving 12 bases between. This CDR3 has 12 amino acids. CDR1 is MDHEN and CDR2 is SYDVKM in the germline V gene. This clone appeared a single time. Sequencing used immunoSEQ multiplex PCR; TCRdb keeps in-frame clones, though not all of them. The repertoire consists of roughly 30,000 clones, with under 90% occurring once and the leading ten covering around 0.58%. This chain connects TRBV28 to TRBJ1-1; a possible D gene is TRBD1 (5 bases). The source of this sequence is a female donor in good health, enrolled as a control in a pregnancy study. The material sequenced was CD4+ T cells from peripheral blood mononuclear cells, taken in the first trimester of pregnancy. Here the CDR3 reads CASSLLQGSAFF. The CDR3 nucleotides are TGTGCCAGCAGTTTGTTGCAGGGATCAGCTTTCTTT.